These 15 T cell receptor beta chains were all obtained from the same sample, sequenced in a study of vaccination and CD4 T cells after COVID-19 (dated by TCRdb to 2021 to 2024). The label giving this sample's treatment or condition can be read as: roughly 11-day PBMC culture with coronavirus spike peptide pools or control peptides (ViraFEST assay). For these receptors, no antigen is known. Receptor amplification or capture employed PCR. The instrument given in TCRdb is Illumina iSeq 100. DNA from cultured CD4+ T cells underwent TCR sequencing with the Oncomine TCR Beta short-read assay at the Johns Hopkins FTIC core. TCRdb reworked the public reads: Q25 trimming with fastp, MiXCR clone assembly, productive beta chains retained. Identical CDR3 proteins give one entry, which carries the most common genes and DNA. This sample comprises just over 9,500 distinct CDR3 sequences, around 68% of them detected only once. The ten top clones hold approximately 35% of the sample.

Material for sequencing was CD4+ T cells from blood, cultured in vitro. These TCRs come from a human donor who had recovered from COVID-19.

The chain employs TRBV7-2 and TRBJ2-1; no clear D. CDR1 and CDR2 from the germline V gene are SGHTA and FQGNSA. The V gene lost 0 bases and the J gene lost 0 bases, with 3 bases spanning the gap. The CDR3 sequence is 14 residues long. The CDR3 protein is CASSLASSYNEQFF. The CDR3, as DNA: TGTGCCAGCAGCTTAGCGAGCTCCTACAATGAGCAGTTCTTC.

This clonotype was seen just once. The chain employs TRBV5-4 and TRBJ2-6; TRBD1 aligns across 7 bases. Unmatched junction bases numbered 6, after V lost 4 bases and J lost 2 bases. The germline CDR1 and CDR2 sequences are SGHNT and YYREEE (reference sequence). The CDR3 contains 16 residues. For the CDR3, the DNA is TGTGCCAGCAGCCTGACAGGGTTCGCTGGGGCCAACGTCCTGACTTTC. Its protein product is CASSLTGFAGANVLTF.

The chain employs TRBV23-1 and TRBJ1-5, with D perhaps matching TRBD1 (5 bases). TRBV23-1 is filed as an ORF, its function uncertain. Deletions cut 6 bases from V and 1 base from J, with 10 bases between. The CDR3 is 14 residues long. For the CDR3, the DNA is TGCGCCAGCAGGTTGGGACGGAGCAATCAGCCCCAGCATTTT. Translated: CASRLGRSNQPQHF.

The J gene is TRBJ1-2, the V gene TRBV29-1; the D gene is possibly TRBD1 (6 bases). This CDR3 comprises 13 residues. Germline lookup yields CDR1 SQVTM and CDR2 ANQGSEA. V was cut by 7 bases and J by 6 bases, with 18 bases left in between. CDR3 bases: TGCAGCGCCCTCATCGGGGGGGGCGATGGCTACACCTTC. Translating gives CSALIGGGDGYTF.

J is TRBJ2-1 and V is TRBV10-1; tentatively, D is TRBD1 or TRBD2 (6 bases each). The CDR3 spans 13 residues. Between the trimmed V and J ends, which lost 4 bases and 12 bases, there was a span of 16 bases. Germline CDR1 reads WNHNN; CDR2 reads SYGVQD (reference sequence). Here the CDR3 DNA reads TGCGCCAGCAGTGCCGGGGGCCAAAGTGTGCAGTTCTTC. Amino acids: CASSAGGQSVQFF.

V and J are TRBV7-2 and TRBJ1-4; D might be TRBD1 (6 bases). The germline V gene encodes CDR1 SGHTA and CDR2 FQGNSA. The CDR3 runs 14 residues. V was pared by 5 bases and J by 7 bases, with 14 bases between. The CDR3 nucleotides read TGTGCCAGCAGCCTCAGGGGAGGGGGTGAAAAACTGTTTTTT. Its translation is CASSLRGGGEKLFF.

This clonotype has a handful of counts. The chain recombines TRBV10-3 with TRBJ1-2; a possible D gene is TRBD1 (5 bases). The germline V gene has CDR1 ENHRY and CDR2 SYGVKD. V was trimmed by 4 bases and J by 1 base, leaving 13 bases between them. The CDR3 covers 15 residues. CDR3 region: CAISAPRQHNYGYTF. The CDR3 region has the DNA TGTGCCATCAGTGCGCCCAGACAGCATAACTATGGCTACACCTTC.

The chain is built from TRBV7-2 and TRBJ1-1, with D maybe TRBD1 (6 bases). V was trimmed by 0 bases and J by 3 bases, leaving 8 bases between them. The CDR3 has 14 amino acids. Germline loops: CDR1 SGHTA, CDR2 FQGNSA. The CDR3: CASSLAPGDTEAFF. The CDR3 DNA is TGTGCCAGCAGCTTAGCGCCAGGGGACACTGAAGCTTTCTTT.

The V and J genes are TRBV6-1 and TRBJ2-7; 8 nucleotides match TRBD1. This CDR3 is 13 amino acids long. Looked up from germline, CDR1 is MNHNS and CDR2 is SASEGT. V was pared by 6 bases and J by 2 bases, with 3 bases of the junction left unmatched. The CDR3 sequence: CASRMGQAYEQYF. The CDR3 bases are TGTGCCAGCAGGATGGGACAGGCCTACGAGCAGTACTTC.

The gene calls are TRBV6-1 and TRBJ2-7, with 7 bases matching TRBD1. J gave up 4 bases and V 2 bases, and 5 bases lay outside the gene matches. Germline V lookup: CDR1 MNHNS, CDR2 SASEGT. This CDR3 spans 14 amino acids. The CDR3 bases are TGTGCCAGCAGTGAATTGCCAGGGGGTTACGAGCAGTACTTC. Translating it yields CASSELPGGYEQYF.

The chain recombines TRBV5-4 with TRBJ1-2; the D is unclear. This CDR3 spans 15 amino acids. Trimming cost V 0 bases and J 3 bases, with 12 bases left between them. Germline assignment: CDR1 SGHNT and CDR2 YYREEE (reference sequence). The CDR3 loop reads CASSLAKGFDYGYTF. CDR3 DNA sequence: TGTGCCAGCAGCTTGGCCAAGGGTTTTGACTATGGCTACACCTTC.

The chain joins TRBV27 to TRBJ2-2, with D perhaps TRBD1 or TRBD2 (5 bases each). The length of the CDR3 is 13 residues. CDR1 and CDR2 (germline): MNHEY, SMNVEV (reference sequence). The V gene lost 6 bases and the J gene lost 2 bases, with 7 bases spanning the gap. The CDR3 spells CASRGVNTGELFF. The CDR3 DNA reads TGTGCCAGCAGGGGGGTTAACACCGGGGAGCTGTTTTTT.

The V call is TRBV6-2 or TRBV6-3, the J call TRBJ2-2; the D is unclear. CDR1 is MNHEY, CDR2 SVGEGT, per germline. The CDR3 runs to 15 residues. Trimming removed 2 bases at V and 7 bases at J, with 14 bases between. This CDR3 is CASSYIPTTIGELFF. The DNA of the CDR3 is TGTGCCAGCAGTTACATTCCCACCACCATCGGGGAGCTGTTTTTT.

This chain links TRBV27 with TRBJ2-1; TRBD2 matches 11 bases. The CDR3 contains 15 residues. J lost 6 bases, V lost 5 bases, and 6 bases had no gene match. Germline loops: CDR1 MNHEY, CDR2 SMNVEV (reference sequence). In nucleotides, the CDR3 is TGTGCCAGCAGTCCTCGGACTAGCGGGTCCAATGAGCAGTTCTTC. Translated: CASSPRTSGSNEQFF.

CDR3 protein: CASRPAGAIQPQHF. The CDR3 DNA is TGTGCCAGCAGGCCCGCAGGGGCGATTCAGCCCCAGCATTTT. The rearrangement links TRBV28 to TRBJ1-5; tentatively, D is TRBD1 (6 bases). V was pared by 6 bases and J by 6 bases, with 15 bases between. Germline V gene lookup returns CDR1 MDHEN and CDR2 SYDVKM. This CDR3 comprises 14 residues.